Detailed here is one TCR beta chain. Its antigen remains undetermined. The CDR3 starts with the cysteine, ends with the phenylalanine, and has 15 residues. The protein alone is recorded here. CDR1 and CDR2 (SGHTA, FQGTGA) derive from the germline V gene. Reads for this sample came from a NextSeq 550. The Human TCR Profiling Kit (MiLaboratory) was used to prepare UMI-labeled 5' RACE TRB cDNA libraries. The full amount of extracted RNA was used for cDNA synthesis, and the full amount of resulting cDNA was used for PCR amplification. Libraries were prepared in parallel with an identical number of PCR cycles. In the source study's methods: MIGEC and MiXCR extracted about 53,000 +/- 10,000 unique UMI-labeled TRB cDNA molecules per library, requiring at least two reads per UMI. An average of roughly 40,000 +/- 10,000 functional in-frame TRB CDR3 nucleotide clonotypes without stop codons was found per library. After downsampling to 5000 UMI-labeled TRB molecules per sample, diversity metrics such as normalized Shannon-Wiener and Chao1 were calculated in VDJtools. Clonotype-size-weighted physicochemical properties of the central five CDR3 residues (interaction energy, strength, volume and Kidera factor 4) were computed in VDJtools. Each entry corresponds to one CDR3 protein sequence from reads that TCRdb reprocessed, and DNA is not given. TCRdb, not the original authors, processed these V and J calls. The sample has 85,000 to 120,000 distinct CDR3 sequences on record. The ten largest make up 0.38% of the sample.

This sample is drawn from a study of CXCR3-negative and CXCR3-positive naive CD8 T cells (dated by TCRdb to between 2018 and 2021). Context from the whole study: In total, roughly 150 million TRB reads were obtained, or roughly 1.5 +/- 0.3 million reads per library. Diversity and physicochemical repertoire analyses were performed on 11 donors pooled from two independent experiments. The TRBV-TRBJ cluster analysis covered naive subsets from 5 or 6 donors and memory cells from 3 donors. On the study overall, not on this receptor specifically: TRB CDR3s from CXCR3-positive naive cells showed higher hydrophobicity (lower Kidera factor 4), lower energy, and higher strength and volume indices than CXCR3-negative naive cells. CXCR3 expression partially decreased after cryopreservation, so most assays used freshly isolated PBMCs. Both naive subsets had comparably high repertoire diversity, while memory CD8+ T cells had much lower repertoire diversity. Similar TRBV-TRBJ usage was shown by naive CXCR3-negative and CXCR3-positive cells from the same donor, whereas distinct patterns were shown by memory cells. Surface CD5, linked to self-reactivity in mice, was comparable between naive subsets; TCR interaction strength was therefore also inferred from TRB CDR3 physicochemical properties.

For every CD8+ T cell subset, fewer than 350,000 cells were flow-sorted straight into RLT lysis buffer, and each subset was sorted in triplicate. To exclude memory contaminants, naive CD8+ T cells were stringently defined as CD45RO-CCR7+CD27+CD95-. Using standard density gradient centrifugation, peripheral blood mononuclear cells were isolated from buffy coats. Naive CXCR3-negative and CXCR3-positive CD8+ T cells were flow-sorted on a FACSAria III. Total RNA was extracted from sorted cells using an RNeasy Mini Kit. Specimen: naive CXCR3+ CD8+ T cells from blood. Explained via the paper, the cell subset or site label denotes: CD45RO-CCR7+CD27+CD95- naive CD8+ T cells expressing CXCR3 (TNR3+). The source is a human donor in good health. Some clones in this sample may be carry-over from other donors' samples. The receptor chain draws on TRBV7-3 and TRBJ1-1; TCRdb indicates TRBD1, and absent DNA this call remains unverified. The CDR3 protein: CASSLNRGLNTEAFF. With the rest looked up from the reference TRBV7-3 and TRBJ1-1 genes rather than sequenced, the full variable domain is GAGVSQTPSNKVTEKGKYVELRCDPISGHTALYWYRQSLGQGPEFLIYFQGTGAADDSGLPNDRFFAVRPEGSVSTLKIQRTERGDSAVYLCASSLNRGLNTEAFFGQGTRLTVV.